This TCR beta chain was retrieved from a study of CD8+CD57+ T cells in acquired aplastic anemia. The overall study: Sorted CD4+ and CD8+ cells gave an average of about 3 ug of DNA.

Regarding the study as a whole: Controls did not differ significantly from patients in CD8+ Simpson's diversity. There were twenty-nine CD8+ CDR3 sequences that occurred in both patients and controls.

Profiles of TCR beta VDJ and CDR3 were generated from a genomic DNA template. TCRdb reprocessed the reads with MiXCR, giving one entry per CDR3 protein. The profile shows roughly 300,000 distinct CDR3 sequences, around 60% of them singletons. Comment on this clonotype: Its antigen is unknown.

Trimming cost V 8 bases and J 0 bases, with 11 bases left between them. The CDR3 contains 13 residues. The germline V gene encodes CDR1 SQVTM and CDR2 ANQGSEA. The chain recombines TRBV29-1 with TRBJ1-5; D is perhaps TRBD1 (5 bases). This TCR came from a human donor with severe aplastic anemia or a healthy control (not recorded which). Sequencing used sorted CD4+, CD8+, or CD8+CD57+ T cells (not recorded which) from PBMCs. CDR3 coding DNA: TGCAGCTTGGGAGGGGATAGCAATCAGCCCCAGCATTTT. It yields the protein CSLGGDSNQPQHF.